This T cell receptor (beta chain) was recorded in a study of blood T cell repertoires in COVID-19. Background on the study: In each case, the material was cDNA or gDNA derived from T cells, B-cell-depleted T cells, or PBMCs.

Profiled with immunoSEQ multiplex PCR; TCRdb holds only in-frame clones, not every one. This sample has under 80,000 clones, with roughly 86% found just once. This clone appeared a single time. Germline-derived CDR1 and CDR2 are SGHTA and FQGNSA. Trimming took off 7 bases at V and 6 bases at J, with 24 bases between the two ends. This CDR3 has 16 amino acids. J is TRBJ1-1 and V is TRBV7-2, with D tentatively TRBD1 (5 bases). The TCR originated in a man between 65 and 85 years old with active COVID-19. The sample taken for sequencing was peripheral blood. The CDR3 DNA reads TGTGCCAGCACCCCCCCGAGGGGCCCGGGGGGGGCTGAAGCTTTCTTT. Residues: CASTPPRGPGGAEAFF.